These T cell receptor beta chains were read from a single sample in a study of blood T cells in healthy people across ages. One entry per CDR3 protein, called by TCRdb with MiXCR from the 5' RACE reads. This sample has 550,000 to 600,000 distinct CDR3 sequences, with 25% to 30% found just once. Source material: blood. Receptor source: a woman aged 70-85 years in good health. The CDR3 runs from the conserved cysteine through the conserved F or W. D genes are given only for firm matches. Clone size is stated in some rows and not others, as once, few, many or a class when expanded.

v_call	j_call	clone_size	d_call	cdr3_nt	cdr3_aa
TRBV4-3	TRBJ2-4	-	TRBD2	TGCGCCAGCACCCGGACTAGCCTCAAGAGCAAAAACATTCAGTACTTC	CASTRTSLKSKNIQYF
TRBV7-2	TRBJ2-5	-	TRBD2	TGTGCCAGCAGCTTAGGTGGTAGCGGGGGAGTTGGGACCCAGTACTTC	CASSLGGSGGVGTQYF
TRBV6-5	TRBJ2-2	-	TRBD2	TGTGCCAGCAGTTACGAACCGCGGGGGGGGAACACCGGGGAGCTGTTTTTT	CASSYEPRGGNTGELFF
TRBV11-3	TRBJ2-5	-	-	TGTGCCAGCAGCTTTAGTTGGACCCAGTACTTC	CASSFSWTQYF
TRBV28	TRBJ2-7	few	-	TGTGCCAGCAGTTTATTGGGACGGGAGCAGTACTTC	CASSLLGREQYF
TRBV20-1	TRBJ2-1	-	-	TGCAGTGCTTCAGGGGCAGCCGATCAGTTCTTC	CSASGAADQFF
TRBV4-3	TRBJ2-2	-	TRBD2	TGCGCCAGCAGCCAGAGTAAATTTTCGACTAGCGGGGCGAACACCGGGGAGCTGTTTTTT	CASSQSKFSTSGANTGELFF
TRBV5-1	TRBJ2-7	-	TRBD1	TGCGCCAGCAGCACTGGACAGGGGTTCTACGAGCAGTACTTC	CASSTGQGFYEQYF
TRBV3-1	TRBJ2-4	-	TRBD1	TGTGCCAGCAGCCAAGACCCAGGGACAGGGCAGTACTTC	CASSQDPGTGQYF
TRBV20-1	TRBJ2-3	-	-	TGCAGTGCTGGCCCTTCGAAGACTAGCACAGATACGCAGTATTTT	CSAGPSKTSTDTQYF
TRBV19	TRBJ1-1	-	-	TGTGCCAGTAGATCCGGGGGCCGCGGAGGGGGGAACACTGAAGCTTTCTTT	CASRSGGRGGGNTEAFF
TRBV6-5	TRBJ2-5	few	TRBD2	TGTGCCAGCAGTTACACCGCTCGCGGGGGGACCCAGTACTTC	CASSYTARGGTQYF
TRBV14	TRBJ2-1	-	TRBD1	TGTGCCAGCAGCCAACCAGGGACAGGGGGCTATGAGCAGTTCTTC	CASSQPGTGGYEQFF
TRBV25-1	TRBJ2-5	few	-	TGTGCCAGCAGTTTAGCGAACCAAGAGACCCAGTACTTC	CASSLANQETQYF
TRBV3-1	TRBJ1-2	few	-	TGTGCCAGCAGCTATCTCAGGGGCTCCTATGGCTACACCTTC	CASSYLRGSYGYTF
TRBV6-1	TRBJ2-6	-	-	TGTGCCAGCAACGCCTTCGGAATCATTTCTGGGGCCAACGTCCTGACTTTC	CASNAFGIISGANVLTF
TRBV9	TRBJ2-6	-	-	TGTGCCAGCAGCGTCCAGAGCTCTGGGGCCAACGTCCTGACTTTC	CASSVQSSGANVLTF
TRBV11-1	TRBJ2-1	many	-	TGTGCCAGCAGCTTGGGGGAAAATGAGCAGTTCTTC	CASSLGENEQFF
TRBV20-1	TRBJ1-4	few	-	TGCAGTGCTACAGGGGTTAGGTCTAATGAAAAACTGTTTTTT	CSATGVRSNEKLFF
TRBV5-1	TRBJ2-4	few	-	TGCGCCAGCAGAGTAGCGGACCGTCTAGACATTCAGTACTTC	CASRVADRLDIQYF
TRBV2	TRBJ2-1	few	-	TGTGCCAGCGGACGGATTATCAATGAGCAGTTCTTC	CASGRIINEQFF
TRBV4-3	TRBJ2-7	-	TRBD2	TGCGCCAGCAGCCAATCCCCAAAGGGACTAGCCTACGAGCAGTACTTC	CASSQSPKGLAYEQYF
TRBV18	TRBJ2-5	-	-	TGTGCCAGCTCACCACCCCAGGGGCTATTGACCCAGTACTTC	CASSPPQGLLTQYF
TRBV15	TRBJ2-4	few	TRBD1	TGTGCCACCAGCAGCGGCCGGGACAGGGAAAACATTCAGTACTTC	CATSSGRDRENIQYF
TRBV5-1	TRBJ2-5	few	-	TGCGCCAGCAGCAAGCTAAGGACAGAGCAAGAGACCCAGTACTTC	CASSKLRTEQETQYF
TRBV20-1	TRBJ2-3	-	TRBD2	TGCAGTGCTCCCCAGCGGGGGGGCGTGTGGGATACGCAGTATTTT	CSAPQRGGVWDTQYF
TRBV29-1	TRBJ2-3	few	-	TGCAGCGTTGGGAACGGCGGGGTAACCAGGGATACGCAGTATTTT	CSVGNGGVTRDTQYF
TRBV7-2	TRBJ1-3	few	-	TGTGCCAGCAGCTTAGGGACAGCAAACACCATATATTTT	CASSLGTANTIYF
TRBV5-5	TRBJ2-3	few	TRBD1	TGTGCCAGCAGCTCCCAGGGGGCCCGTGCGGATACGCAGTATTTT	CASSSQGARADTQYF
TRBV4-3	TRBJ1-4	-	-	TGCGCCAGCAGCCGAACGGGACACGGACTTTCTGAGGAAAAACTGTTTTTT	CASSRTGHGLSEEKLFF
TRBV12-3/TRBV12-4	TRBJ1-2	-	-	TGTGCCAGCAGTCCACCCCAACGTCCGGGGCGCTACACCTTC	CASSPPQRPGRYTF
TRBV7-8	TRBJ2-3	-	TRBD2	TGTGCCAGCAGCTTAGTTGTGACTAGCCAAAGCACAGATACGCAGTATTTT	CASSLVVTSQSTDTQYF
TRBV9	TRBJ2-5	-	TRBD2	TGTGCCAGCAGCACAATGGCTAGCGGGGGAGCAGAGACCCAGTACTTC	CASSTMASGGAETQYF
TRBV4-1	TRBJ1-3	-	-	TGCGCCAGCAGCCATTCCCTAGGACGGTCCGCTGGAAACACCATATATTTT	CASSHSLGRSAGNTIYF
TRBV20-1	TRBJ1-2	few	-	TGCAGTGCTAGAGGCCACAGGGCTATGGACTATGGCTACACCTTC	CSARGHRAMDYGYTF
TRBV5-1	TRBJ1-2	few	-	TGCGCCAGCAGCCTCGGGACGCCGCCCTCCACCTTC	CASSLGTPPSTF
TRBV7-3	TRBJ2-1	-	TRBD1	TGTGCCAGCAGAAAAGGAGGGACAGGTAACAATGAGCAGTTCTTC	CASRKGGTGNNEQFF
TRBV7-1	TRBJ2-7	-	-	TGTGCCAGCAGCTCCGGGAGATCCCTATCCTACGAGCAGTACTTC	CASSSGRSLSYEQYF
TRBV7-3	TRBJ2-6	-	-	TGTGCCAGCAGCTCGGGGTATGGGGCCAACGTCCTGACTTTC	CASSSGYGANVLTF
TRBV7-9	TRBJ1-4	-	-	TGTGCCAGCAGCTTATTTCAGGGTGTTGATGAAAAACTGTTTTTT	CASSLFQGVDEKLFF
TRBV24-1	TRBJ2-5	-	-	TGTGCCACCAGTGATGAGGGGGGTCCGGGAGAGACCCAGTACTTC	CATSDEGGPGETQYF
TRBV7-2	TRBJ2-5	few	-	TGTGCCAGCAGTGGCGGGGAGACCATCGCCCGTGTAGAGACCCAGTACTTC	CASSGGETIARVETQYF
TRBV7-3	TRBJ2-1	-	TRBD2	TGTGCCAGCAGCGCAACTAGCGGTCCCTACAATGAGCAGTTCTTC	CASSATSGPYNEQFF
TRBV29-1	TRBJ1-1	-	TRBD1	TGCAGCGCTGACAGGGGTGTGGACACTGAAGCTTTCTTT	CSADRGVDTEAFF
TRBV7-9	TRBJ2-1	few	-	TGTGCCAGCAGCCCGAGCGGGTCCTACAATGAGCAGTTCTTC	CASSPSGSYNEQFF
TRBV11-1	TRBJ2-1	-	TRBD1	TGTGCCAGCAGCCGCGCCGGGACAGAGTACAATGAGCAGTTCTTC	CASSRAGTEYNEQFF
TRBV5-1	TRBJ2-5	-	TRBD2	TGCGCCAGCAGCCCCGGGACTATTGAGGAGACCCAGTACTTC	CASSPGTIEETQYF
TRBV13	TRBJ1-1	many	-	TGTGCCAGCAGCTTAGGGTGGGGAGGGTTAAGAGATACTGAAGCTTTCTTT	CASSLGWGGLRDTEAFF
TRBV7-8	TRBJ2-7	few	TRBD1	TGTGCCAGCAGCTCGGACAGGAGCTCCTACGAGCAGTACTTC	CASSSDRSSYEQYF
TRBV6-2/TRBV6-3	TRBJ2-1	few	-	TGTGCCAGCAGTTACGGGTCTTTAAGACTAAATAGGTTCTTC	CASSYGSLRLNRFF
TRBV7-2	TRBJ1-1	-	-	TGTGCCAGCTTGGGACACCTGAACACTGAAGCTTTCTTT	CASLGHLNTEAFF
TRBV11-2	TRBJ1-2	few	-	TGTGCCAGCAGCGATCAGCTAGGGGGGCGTTTGCCCTATGGCTACACCTTC	CASSDQLGGRLPYGYTF